This T cell receptor (beta chain) originates from a study of T cell responses to AZD1222 COVID-19 vaccine. Findings of the study overall: A rise in Spike-specific TCR breadth and depth followed two AZD1222 doses. Vaccine-associated CD4 TCRs spanned spike, dominant at 160-218 and 743-854. Donors were chiefly white British, with a greater number of females, and clonal diversity was perhaps underestimated. The number of AZD1222 recipients seropositive at baseline was only five to seven.

Clones were read by immunoSEQ multiplex PCR, and TCRdb kept only the in-frame ones, dropping some. The sample has around 130,000 clones; roughly 90% are singletons. V was pared by 1 base and J by 1 base, with 1 base between. Germline V gene lookup returns CDR1 MGHRA and CDR2 YSYEKL. This CDR3 is built from 13 residues. Worth noting for this clone: Its specificity is unknown.

Sample: peripheral blood, taken 28 days after the second dose of the MenACWY control vaccine. This TCR came from an adult who received the MenACWY meningococcal vaccine as a control. The chain carries TRBV4-1 and TRBJ2-2; no clear D gene. DNA of the CDR3: TGCGCCAGCAGCCAAGGGAACACCGGGGAGCTGTTTTTT. Translating gives CASSQGNTGELFF.